The clone carrying this T cell receptor (beta chain) showed up just once. Its target is not known. The CDR3 has 15 residues. Deletions cut 2 bases from V and 4 bases from J, with 10 bases between. The V gene's germline CDR1 is SGHKS and CDR2 YYEKEE (reference sequence). The sample comes from a study of T-cell memory formation after mild COVID-19. Study-level background: Clusters were largely donor specific.

Study conclusions and caveats: Balance between CD4 and CD8 was seen in clones contracting day 15 to 85, and a CD4+ lean was seen in later expanders. Pre-infection memory held some responding clones, suggesting pre-existing cross-reactive T cells responded.

The 5'RACE method, run with constant-segment primers, produced TCR alpha and TCR beta cDNA libraries (carrying sample barcodes and UMIs). TCRdb recomputed calls from the 5' RACE reads with MiXCR, one row per CDR3 protein. The sample yields 250,000 to 300,000 distinct CDR3 sequences, roughly 16% seen once. The sequence was collected from a man between 18 and 29 years old who had mild COVID-19 (a few samples of this study predate the infection). Cell type and time point are not known. Sequences were obtained from PBMCs or a T cell subset sorted from them (not recorded which). The chain carries TRBV5-5 and TRBJ1-6; perhaps TRBD1 as D (6 bases). CDR3 sequence reads: CASSLPGVYNSPLHF. In DNA form, the CDR3 reads TGTGCCAGCAGCTTACCAGGGGTATATAATTCACCCCTCCACTTT.